These 23 T cell receptor beta chains originate from one sample sequenced in a study of identical twins. TCRdb itself ran the 5' RACE reads through MiXCR, one entry per CDR3 protein. The sample consists of roughly 350,000 distinct CDR3 sequences, roughly 9% of them appearing once. The sample comprised naive T cells sorted from blood. These receptors were obtained from a woman aged 50 to 60 in good health.

This clonotype has a count of ten or more. The chain links TRBV29-1 to TRBJ1-5, with TRBD1 matching over 7 bases. The CDR3 sequence is 11 residues long. CDR1 and CDR2 (germline): SQVTM, ANQGSEA. With 5 bases clipped from V and 11 bases from J, the junction kept 6 bases outside the gene matches. The CDR3 reads CSVYSGGAQHF. The CDR3 DNA is TGCAGCGTTTATTCAGGGGGAGCCCAGCATTTT.

The table lists this clonotype with many counts. This chain joins TRBV20-1 and TRBJ2-3, with D hard to call. V lost 1 base and J lost 8, with 16 bases in between. CDR1 is DFQATT and CDR2 is SNEGSKA in the germline V gene (reference sequence). The CDR3 is 14 residues long. The CDR3 loop is CSARGRTALSTQYF. The CDR3, as DNA: TGCAGTGCTAGAGGTCGGACGGCGTTAAGTACGCAGTATTTT.

The chain has TRBV1 and TRBJ2-7; the table calls TRBD2, which could not be checked here. TRBV1 is a pseudogene locus. The CDR3 length is 14 residues. The CDR3 loop is CTSRSPSDHYEQYV. For the CDR3, the DNA is TGCACCAGCAGATCGCCTAGTGATCACTACGAGCAGTACGTC.

This clonotype has ten or more counts. CDR3 coding DNA: TGTGCCAGCAGCTCGGGACTAGCGGGGGTACAAGAGACCCAGTACTTC. Its protein is CASSSGLAGVQETQYF. The rearrangement links TRBV11-3 to TRBJ2-5, with 14 bases matching TRBD2. Germline V lookup: CDR1 SGHNT, CDR2 YENEEA. The CDR3 spans 16 residues. Germline trimming cut 4 bases from V and 2 bases from J; bases unmatched to any gene: 3.

V usage is TRBV20-1 and J usage is TRBJ1-2; TRBD1 matches 10 bases. The CDR3 length is 14 residues. Germline trimming cut 1 base from V and 7 bases from J; bases unmatched to any gene: 6. Looked up from germline, CDR1 is DFQATT and CDR2 is SNEGSKA (reference sequence). The CDR3 DNA is TGCAGTGCTAGAGTCGGGACAGGGGTGGGTGGCTACACCTTC. This gives the protein CSARVGTGVGGYTF.

The chain recombines TRBV4-2 with TRBJ2-4; no clear D gene. Germline lookup yields CDR1 LGHNA and CDR2 YNFKEQ. V was pared by 5 bases and J by 5 bases, with 16 bases between. The CDR3 spans 15 residues. The CDR3 loop reads CASSLPQGIQNIQYF. CDR3 sequence (DNA): TGTGCCAGCAGCTTGCCGCAAGGGATCCAAAACATTCAGTACTTC.

This clonotype was detected ten times or more. The CDR3 sequence is CASSYRQGGEKLFF. The CDR3 DNA follows: TGTGCCAGCAGTTACCGACAGGGAGGTGAAAAACTGTTTTTT. The chain joins TRBV28 to TRBJ1-4; 7 positions match TRBD1. From germline, CDR1 is MDHEN and CDR2 SYDVKM. The CDR3 length is 14 residues. V lost 4 bases and J lost 7; bases outside the gene matches: 6.

The sample holds a few counts of this clonotype. The chain recombines TRBV12-3 or TRBV12-4 with TRBJ1-2; a weak D match, TRBD1 (5 bases). V lost 3 bases and J lost 8, with 10 bases in between. This CDR3 has 12 amino acids. The CDR3 sequence: CASSFGEGGYTF. The DNA for the CDR3 is TGTGCCAGCAGTTTCGGGGAGGGGGGCTACACCTTC.

The rearrangement joins TRBV2 to TRBJ1-1, with D unresolved. With 2 bases removed from V and 2 bases from J, the gap between germline ends came to 9 bases. This CDR3 spans 14 amino acids. In germline, CDR1 is SNHLY, CDR2 FYNNEI. DNA for the CDR3: TGTGCCAGCAGTGAATCGACGGCTAACACTGAAGCTTTCTTT. Its protein product is CASSESTANTEAFF.

Written as DNA, the CDR3 is TGTGCCATCACCCGGGTCGGAGCGGGAGGATCGGGCACAGATACGCAGTATTTT. Translated, it gives CAITRVGAGGSGTDTQYF. The chain has TRBV10-3 and TRBJ2-3, with 9 nucleotides matching TRBD2. The germline V gene encodes CDR1 ENHRY and CDR2 SYGVKD. With 7 bases clipped from V and 1 base from J, the junction kept 15 bases outside the gene matches. This CDR3 has 18 amino acids.

This clonotype came up a few times. The chain recombines TRBV10-3 with TRBJ2-3, with 10 bases matching TRBD2. The CDR3 contains 16 residues. V lost 3 bases, J lost 2 bases, and 5 bases stayed unmatched. CDR1 and CDR2 (germline): ENHRY, SYGVKD. The CDR3 sequence is CAISDELAGSTDTQYF. CDR3 DNA sequence: TGTGCCATCAGTGATGAACTAGCGGGGTCCACAGATACGCAGTATTTT.

This clonotype was counted only a few times. This chain connects TRBV20-1 to TRBJ2-2; unclear D gene. Germline CDR1 is DFQATT and CDR2 is SNEGSKA (reference sequence). This CDR3 is 13 amino acids long. Trimming left V 3 bases short and J 2 bases short, with 7 bases between. The CDR3 spells CSASYGNTGELFF. The CDR3 nucleotides are TGCAGTGCTAGTTACGGAAACACCGGGGAGCTGTTTTTT.

In its sample, this clonotype was seen a few times. The chain recombines TRBV24-1 with TRBJ2-2, with D perhaps matching TRBD1 (6 bases). Germline loops: CDR1 KGHDR, CDR2 SFDVKD. Trimming removed 4 bases at V and 11 bases at J, with 16 bases between. This CDR3 has 14 residues. The CDR3 nucleotides are TGTGCCACCAGTGACGTGACAGGTGTTGAAGAGCTGTTTTTT. Its protein product is CATSDVTGVEELFF.

This clonotype was counted only a few times. The chain links TRBV4-1 to TRBJ2-7, with D perhaps TRBD2 (7 bases). The CDR3 totals 14 residues. V lost 5 bases to trimming and J lost 2 bases, with 13 bases between them. Germline assignment: CDR1 MGHRA and CDR2 YSYEKL. In DNA, the CDR3 is TGCGCCAGCAGCAGGGGGGGGCCTCCCTACGAGCAGTACGTC. It codes for CASSRGGPPYEQYV.

This rearrangement joins TRBV5-1 to TRBJ1-2; D remains ambiguous. Germline CDR1 and CDR2: SGHRS and YFSETQ. The V gene lost 2 bases and the J gene lost 3 bases, with 11 bases spanning the gap. There are 14 residues in the CDR3. The CDR3 reads CASSFAGSDYGYTF. The DNA of the CDR3 is TGCGCCAGCAGCTTCGCGGGGAGCGACTATGGCTACACCTTC.

The sample holds a few counts of this clonotype. The chain couples TRBV3-1 to TRBJ2-3, with a weak D call TRBD2 (5 bases). V was pared by 2 bases and J by 2 bases, with 14 bases between. The CDR3 spans 16 residues. Per the germline V gene, CDR1 is LGHDT and CDR2 is YNNKEL (reference sequence). CDR3 loop: CASSQSDGVYTDTQYF. The CDR3, as DNA: TGTGCCAGCAGCCAATCCGACGGGGTCTACACAGATACGCAGTATTTT.

The chain links TRBV5-1 to TRBJ1-1; 7 bases line up with TRBD1. The V and J ends lost 7 bases and 2 bases, in that order; junction bases with no gene match: 8. This CDR3 is 14 amino acids long. Germline V gives CDR1 SGHRS, CDR2 YFSETQ. The CDR3 reads CASGLTGHNTEAFF. The CDR3 region has the DNA TGCGCCAGCGGGTTGACAGGGCACAACACTGAAGCTTTCTTT.

This clonotype was detected only a few times. J is TRBJ2-1 and V is TRBV19, with D hard to call. Trimming took 5 bases from V and 5 from J, leaving 7 bases between them. The germline V gene has CDR1 LNHDA and CDR2 SQIVND (reference sequence). CDR3 length: 12 residues. The CDR3 region is CASSRLDNEQFF. Here the CDR3 DNA reads TGTGCCAGTAGTCGGCTAGACAATGAGCAGTTCTTC.

The chain couples TRBV23-1 to TRBJ2-3, with 12 bases fitting TRBD2. TRBV23-1 is labeled an ORF, and its function is uncertain. With V trimmed by 4 bases and J by 4 bases, 9 bases remained unmatched. The CDR3 sequence is 17 residues long. The CDR3 loop reads CASSRRRTSGIADTQYF. The DNA of the CDR3 is TGCGCCAGCAGTCGGCGCCGGACTAGCGGGATCGCAGATACGCAGTATTTT.

This clonotype has a handful of counts. The gene calls are TRBV7-6 and TRBJ2-2, with TRBD1 matching 10 bases. This CDR3 spans 20 amino acids. V trimming: 1 base; J trimming: 0 bases; junction bases outside the gene matches: 11. CDR1 SGHVS and CDR2 FNYEAQ come from the germline V gene. The CDR3 region has the DNA TGTGCCAGCAGCTTAGTAGACACGGGACAGGGGTTCGCGAACACCGGGGAGCTGTTTTTT. This translates into CASSLVDTGQGFANTGELFF.

This clonotype was seen at least ten times. The chain uses TRBV29-1 and TRBJ2-1; no definite D call. Trimming removed 5 bases at V and 0 bases at J, with 11 bases between. CDR1 and CDR2 (germline): SQVTM, ANQGSEA. The CDR3 extends over 14 amino acids. DNA for the CDR3: TGCAGCGTTAATAGTCGAGGCTCCTACAATGAGCAGTTCTTC. Amino acids: CSVNSRGSYNEQFF.

This clonotype has at least ten counts. V usage is TRBV3-1 and J usage is TRBJ1-5, with unresolved D. Germline V gives CDR1 LGHDT, CDR2 YNNKEL (reference sequence). The CDR3 consists of 12 residues. V was shortened by 5 bases and J by 7 bases, with 9 bases between the two germline ends. The chain's CDR3 is CASSELGQPQHF. The DNA for the CDR3 is TGTGCCAGCAGCGAGCTAGGGCAGCCCCAGCATTTT.

In its sample, this clonotype was seen many times. The chain has TRBV6-1 and TRBJ2-1; D remains ambiguous. The germline CDR1 and CDR2 sequences are MNHNS and SASEGT. V was clipped by 3 bases and J by 7 bases, with 7 bases between them. The length of the CDR3 is 12 residues. The CDR3 here is CASSEIKNEQFF. DNA of the CDR3: TGTGCCAGCAGTGAGATAAAGAATGAGCAGTTCTTC.